This T cell receptor (beta chain) was sequenced during a study of lymphopenia after photon versus proton radiotherapy. Data came from immunoSEQ multiplex PCR; TCRdb stores just in-frame clones and leaves some out. The data hold 50,000 to 65,000 clones, with roughly 90% observed a single time. As for this clone: Its antigen is currently unknown.

V shed 7 bases, J shed 5 bases, and the junction held 12 bases outside the gene matches. There are 15 residues in the CDR3. Germline CDR1 MNHNS, CDR2 SASEGT. Broader study findings: Oligoclonal CD8+ Temra expansion after nadir drove photon patients' diversity drop. Survival link was tested only in deceased patients; proton benefit remains a possibility. Relative stability marked proton patients; photon patients lost diversity and naive cells.

The material sequenced was peripheral blood, taken from a patient treated with proton-based radiotherapy. The sequence was collected from an elderly man with esophageal cancer. The rearrangement links TRBV6-1 to TRBJ2-5, with 8 bases aligning to TRBD2. The CDR3 coding sequence is TGTGCCAGCACCTCCCTAGCGGGCTCTGGGGAGACCCAGTACTTC. Translation: CASTSLAGSGETQYF.